Presented here are 10 T cell receptor beta chains from one specimen sequenced in a study of shared clonotypes between healthy human individuals. Some clones are missing from TCRdb's copy, which holds only in-frame ones; the method was immunoSEQ multiplex PCR. The repertoire includes 2.3 million or so clones, approximately 95% of them detected once, and 0.39% sits in the top ten. Source material: naive CD4+ T cells from PBMCs. Indicated subset: CD45RA+ positively selected. The receptor source for this set is a man aged 18 to 29 in good health. Some clones in this sample may be carry-over from other donors' samples.

This clone was detected only once. The J gene is TRBJ2-5, the V gene TRBV5-1; possibly TRBD2 for D (6 bases). The V gene lost 0 bases and the J gene lost 4 bases, with 10 bases spanning the gap. This CDR3 has 14 residues. Germline-derived CDR1 and CDR2 are SGHRS and YFSETQ. The CDR3 coding sequence is TGCGCCAGCAGCTTGGACTCTAGCGCAGAGACCCAGTACTTC. It encodes CASSLDSSAETQYF.

This clone was counted a single time. The chain recombines TRBV19 with TRBJ1-5; no clear D gene. The CDR3 runs to 15 residues. The germline V gene has CDR1 LNHDA and CDR2 SQIVND (reference sequence). V was pared by 4 bases and J by 0 bases, with 10 bases between. The CDR3, as DNA: TGTGCCAGTAGTACCAGCCGATATAGCAATCAGCCCCAGCATTTT. Translating gives CASSTSRYSNQPQHF.

The chain combines TRBV11-3 with TRBJ2-3; D perhaps matches TRBD2 (6 bases). Germline lookup yields CDR1 SGHNT and CDR2 YENEEA. The CDR3 is made up of 14 amino acids. Trimming cost V 5 bases and J 4 bases, with 13 bases left between them. The CDR3 sequence is CASSLVRESDTQYF. The CDR3 DNA sequence: TGTGCCAGCAGCCTCGTACGGGAGTCAGATACGCAGTATTTT.

The CDR3 protein is CASSLGTGARGYTF. The CDR3, as DNA: TGTGCCAGCAGCTTGGGGACTGGGGCAAGGGGCTACACCTTC. The J gene is TRBJ1-2, the V gene TRBV5-6, with a weak D call TRBD1 (5 bases). Germline loops: CDR1 SGHDT, CDR2 YYEEEE. The CDR3 runs 14 residues. The V end was cut by 0 bases, the J end by 8 bases, with 14 bases between.

A note on this clone: A junction end diverges from the germline sequence, so it may reflect a read error. The J gene is TRBJ2-1, the V gene TRBV7-2; D possibly uses TRBD1 or TRBD2 (7 bases each). The V gene's germline CDR1 is SGHTA and CDR2 FQGNSA. The CDR3 is 14 residues long. The CDR3 nucleotides are TGTGCCAGCAGCCCACCATTGGCGGGGGCAGGGGGGATCTTC. Residues: CASSPPLAGAGGIF.

This rearrangement joins TRBV28 to TRBJ1-4; D gene ambiguous. CDR3 length equals 14 residues. Germline CDR1 reads MDHEN; CDR2 reads SYDVKM. The V and J ends lost 5 bases and 7 bases respectively, with 14 bases between them. The CDR3 coding sequence is TGTGCCAGCAGTCCAGACGGGAGAGTTGAAAAACTGTTTTTT. Its translation: CASSPDGRVEKLFF. The entire variable domain, with the rest obtained from reference TRBV28 and TRBJ1-4, is as follows: DVKVTQSSRYLVKRTGEKVFLECVQDMDHENMFWYRQDPGLGLRLIYFSYDVKMKEKGDIPEGYSVSREKKERFSLILESASTNQTSMYLCASSPDGRVEKLFFGSGTQLSVL.

The genes are TRBV4-1 and TRBJ2-5; D is perhaps TRBD1 (6 bases). CDR3 length: 14 residues. Germline V gives CDR1 MGHRA, CDR2 YSYEKL. Trimming pared 1 base from V and 5 bases from J, leaving 11 bases between. CDR3 sequence: CASSQAQGRETQYF. CDR3 DNA sequence: TGCGCCAGCAGCCAAGCGCAGGGGCGCGAGACCCAGTACTTC.

In this sample, this clone turned up a few times. The identical CDR3 is also encoded by other nucleotide sequences in the sample. The J gene is TRBJ1-5, the V gene TRBV18; D is possibly TRBD1 (5 bases). The V gene lost 3 bases and the J gene lost 2 bases, with 8 bases spanning the gap. Germline V gives CDR1 KGHSH, CDR2 LQKENI. The CDR3 runs 14 residues. The CDR3 protein is CASSPGAGNQPQHF. The CDR3, as DNA: TGTGCCAGCTCACCTGGGGCAGGCAATCAGCCCCAGCATTTT.

The chain carries TRBV19 and TRBJ2-2, with D unclear. CDR1 is LNHDA, CDR2 SQIVND, per germline (reference sequence). The CDR3 extends over 13 amino acids. Between the trimmed V and J ends, which lost 9 bases and 3 bases, there was a span of 11 bases. The CDR3 region is CASPREDTGELFF. CDR3 DNA: TGTGCCAGCCCGCGAGAGGACACCGGGGAGCTGTTTTTT.

CDR3 region: CASSFHAPSANEQFF. In nucleotides, the CDR3 is TGTGCCAGCAGTTTCCACGCCCCTAGCGCCAATGAGCAGTTCTTC. J is TRBJ2-1 and V is TRBV27; D may be TRBD2 (6 bases). The CDR3 has 15 amino acids. The germline V gene has CDR1 MNHEY and CDR2 SMNVEV (reference sequence). The V end lost 3 bases, the J end lost 6 bases, and 15 bases lay between the germline ends.